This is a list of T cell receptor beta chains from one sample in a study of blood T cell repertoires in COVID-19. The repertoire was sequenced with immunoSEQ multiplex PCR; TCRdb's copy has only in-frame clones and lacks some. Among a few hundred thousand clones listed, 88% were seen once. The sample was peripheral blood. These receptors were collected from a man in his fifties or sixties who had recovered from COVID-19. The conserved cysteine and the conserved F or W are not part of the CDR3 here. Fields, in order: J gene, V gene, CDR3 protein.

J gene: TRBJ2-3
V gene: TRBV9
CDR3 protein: ASSVGGHRTDTQY

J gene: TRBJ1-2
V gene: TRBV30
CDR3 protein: AWSVQGFYGYT

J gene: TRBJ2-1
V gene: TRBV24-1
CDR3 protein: ATSDGPAGGLNEQF

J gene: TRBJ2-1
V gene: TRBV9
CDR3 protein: ASSAPIVDEQF

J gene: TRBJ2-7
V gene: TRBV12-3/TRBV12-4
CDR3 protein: ATRQGTYEQY

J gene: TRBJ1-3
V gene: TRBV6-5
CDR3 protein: ASKVDILSGNTIY

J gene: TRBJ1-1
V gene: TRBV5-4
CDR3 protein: ASSSLKSTEAF

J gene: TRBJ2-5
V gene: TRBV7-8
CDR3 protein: ASSLSVPSGGTETQY

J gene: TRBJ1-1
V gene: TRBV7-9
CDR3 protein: ASTRTAGMGRAF

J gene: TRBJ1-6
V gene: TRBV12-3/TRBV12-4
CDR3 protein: ATLFLPGTPLH